Following are 7 T cell receptor beta chains from one sample sequenced in a study of T cells expressing NK-cell markers. TCRdb re-called the 5' RACE reads, yielding one record per CDR3 amino acid sequence without DNA. The table lists 200,000 to 300,000 distinct CDR3 sequences. Sequenced sample: blood T cells: a sorted CD56 or NKG2C T cell subset, CD4+ or CD8+ T cells, or bulk PBMC T cells (not recorded which). Receptor source: a man between 18 and 29 years old in good health.

The chain employs TRBV9 and TRBJ2-2; the TCRdb D gene call, TRBD2, has no DNA to confirm it. From germline, CDR1 is SGDLS and CDR2 YYNGEE. The CDR3 length is 15 residues. The CDR3 is CASRYGLSNTGELFF. Looking up the rest from reference TRBV9 and TRBJ2-2 gives the full variable domain: DSGVTQTPKHLITATGQRVTLRCSPRSGDLSVYWYQQSLDQGLQFLIQYYNGEERAKGNILERFSAQQFPDLHSELNLSSLELGDSALYFCASRYGLSNTGELFFGEGSRLTVL.

The rearrangement uses TRBV29-1 and TRBJ2-1; TCRdb calls TRBD1, which cannot be checked without DNA. This CDR3 contains 15 residues. The V gene's germline CDR1 is SQVTM and CDR2 ANQGSEA. The CDR3 spells CSVWGPGPDYNEQFF.

The chain links TRBV19 to TRBJ2-5; the TCRdb call, TRBD2, lacks DNA for checking. CDR1 is LNHDA, CDR2 SQIVND, per germline (reference sequence). This CDR3 spans 12 amino acids. Here the CDR3 reads CASRAGQETQYF.

The rearrangement joins TRBV12-3 or TRBV12-4 to TRBJ2-5; TCRdb proposes TRBD1, but this gene call is untestable without DNA. The CDR3 contains 14 residues. The chain's CDR3 is CASSPDRTQETQYF.

This chain uses TRBV5-1 with TRBJ2-7; the D call from TCRdb, TRBD1, cannot be confirmed without DNA. Germline V lookup: CDR1 SGHRS, CDR2 YFSETQ. This CDR3 is built from 16 residues. The CDR3 protein is CASSLAFGTGNYEQYF.

The CDR3 loop is CASSQDGAADEQYF. The rearrangement links TRBV4-3 to TRBJ2-7; TCRdb's D call of TRBD1 is untestable without DNA. Germline CDR1 LGHNA, CDR2 YSLEER. This CDR3 spans 14 amino acids.

The chain combines TRBV29-1 with TRBJ1-1; the D call of TRBD1 rests on TCRdb alone, since no DNA is present to check it. CDR1 and CDR2 from the germline V gene are SQVTM and ANQGSEA. The CDR3 contains 14 residues. The CDR3 spells CSVEVPGKNTEAFF. Filled out from reference TRBV29-1 and TRBJ1-1, the complete variable domain reads SAVISQKPSRDICQRGTSLTIQCQVDSQVTMMFWYRQQPGQSLTLIATANQGSEATYESGFVIDKFPISRPNLTFSTLTVSNMSPEDSSIYLCSVEVPGKNTEAFFGQGTRLTVV.